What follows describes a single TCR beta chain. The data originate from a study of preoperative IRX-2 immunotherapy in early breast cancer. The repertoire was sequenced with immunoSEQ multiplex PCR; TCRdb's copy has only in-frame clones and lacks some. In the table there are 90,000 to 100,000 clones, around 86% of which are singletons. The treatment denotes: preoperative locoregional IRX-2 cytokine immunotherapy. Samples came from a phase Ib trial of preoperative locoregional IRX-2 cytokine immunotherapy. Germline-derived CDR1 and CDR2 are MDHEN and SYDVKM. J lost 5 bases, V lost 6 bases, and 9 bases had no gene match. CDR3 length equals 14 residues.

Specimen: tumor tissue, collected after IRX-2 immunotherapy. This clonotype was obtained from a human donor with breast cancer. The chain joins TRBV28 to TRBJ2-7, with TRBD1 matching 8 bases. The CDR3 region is CASRMPGGRDEQYF. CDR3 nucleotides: TGTGCCAGCAGAATGCCAGGGGGCCGCGACGAGCAGTACTTC.